This TCR beta chain was found in a study of T cell changes during pregnancy in multiple sclerosis. Libraries were prepared by immunoSEQ multiplex PCR; TCRdb keeps only in-frame clonotypes and omits some of them. The sample holds around 40,000 clones, 91% seen once. The CDR3 sequence is 14 residues long. Per the germline V gene, CDR1 is GTSNPN and CDR2 is SVGIG (reference sequence). Deletions cut 5 bases from V and 4 bases from J, with 15 bases between. This receptor was identified in a female donor in good health, enrolled as a control in a pregnancy study. The source material was CD4+ T cells from peripheral blood mononuclear cells, sampled in the second trimester of pregnancy. This chain connects TRBV30 to TRBJ1-3; D possibly corresponds to TRBD1 (6 bases). The CDR3 spells CAWAQDRLGNTIYF. CDR3 sequence (DNA): TGTGCCTGGGCCCAGGACAGACTCGGAAACACCATATATTTT. The full variable domain, with the rest looked up from reference TRBV30 and TRBJ1-3, is SQTIHQWPATLVQPVGSPLSLECTVEGTSNPNLYWYRQAAGRGLQLLFYSVGIGQISSEVPQNLSASRPQDRQFILSSKKLLLSDSGFYLCAWAQDRLGNTIYFGEGSWLTVV.